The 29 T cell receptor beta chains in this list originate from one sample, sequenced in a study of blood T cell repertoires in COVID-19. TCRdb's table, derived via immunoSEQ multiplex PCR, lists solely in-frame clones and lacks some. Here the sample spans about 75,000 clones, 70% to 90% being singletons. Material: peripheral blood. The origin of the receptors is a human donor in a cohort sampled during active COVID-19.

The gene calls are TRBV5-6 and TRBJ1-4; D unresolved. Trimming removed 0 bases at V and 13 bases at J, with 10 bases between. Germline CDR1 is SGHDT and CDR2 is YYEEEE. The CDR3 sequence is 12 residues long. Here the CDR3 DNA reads TGTGCCAGCAGCTTGGGAGGTGGAAGACTGTTTTTT. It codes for CASSLGGGRLFF.

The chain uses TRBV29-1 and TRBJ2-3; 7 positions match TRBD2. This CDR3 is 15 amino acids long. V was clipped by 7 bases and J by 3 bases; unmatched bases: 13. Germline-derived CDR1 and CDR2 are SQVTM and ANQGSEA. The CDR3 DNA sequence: TGCAGCGGGGAGGTCGCGGGAGCGGCGACAGATACGCAGTATTTT. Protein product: CSGEVAGAATDTQYF.

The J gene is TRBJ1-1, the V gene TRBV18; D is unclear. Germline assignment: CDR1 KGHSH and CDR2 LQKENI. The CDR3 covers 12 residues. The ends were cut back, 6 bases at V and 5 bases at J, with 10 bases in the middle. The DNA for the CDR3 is TGTGCCAGCTCTTCGATGAGGACTGAAGCTTTCTTT. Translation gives CASSSMRTEAFF.

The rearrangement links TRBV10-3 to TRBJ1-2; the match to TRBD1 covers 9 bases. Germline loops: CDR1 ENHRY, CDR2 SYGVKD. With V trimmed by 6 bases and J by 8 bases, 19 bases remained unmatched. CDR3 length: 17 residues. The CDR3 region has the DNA TGTGCCATCAGATCCGGGACAGGGACAGCAGGGGATGAAGGCTACACCTTC. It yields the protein CAIRSGTGTAGDEGYTF.

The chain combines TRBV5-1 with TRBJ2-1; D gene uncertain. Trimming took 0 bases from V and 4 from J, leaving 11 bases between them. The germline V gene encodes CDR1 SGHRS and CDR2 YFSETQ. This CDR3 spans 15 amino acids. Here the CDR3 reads CASSLDGTKYNEQFF. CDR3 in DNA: TGCGCCAGCAGCTTGGACGGCACTAAGTACAATGAGCAGTTCTTC.

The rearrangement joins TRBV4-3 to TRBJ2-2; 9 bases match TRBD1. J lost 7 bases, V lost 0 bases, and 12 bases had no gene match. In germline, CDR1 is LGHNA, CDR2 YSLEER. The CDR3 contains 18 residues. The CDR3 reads CASSQDSRTGVGGGELFF. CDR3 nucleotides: TGCGCCAGCAGCCAAGATAGTAGGACAGGGGTCGGTGGCGGGGAGCTGTTTTTT.

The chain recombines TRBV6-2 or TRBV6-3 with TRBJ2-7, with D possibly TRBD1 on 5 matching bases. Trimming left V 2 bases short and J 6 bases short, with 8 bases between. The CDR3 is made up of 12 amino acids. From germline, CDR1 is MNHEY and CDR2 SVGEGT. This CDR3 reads CASSYKQGEQYF. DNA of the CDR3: TGTGCCAGCAGTTACAAGCAGGGCGAGCAGTACTTC.

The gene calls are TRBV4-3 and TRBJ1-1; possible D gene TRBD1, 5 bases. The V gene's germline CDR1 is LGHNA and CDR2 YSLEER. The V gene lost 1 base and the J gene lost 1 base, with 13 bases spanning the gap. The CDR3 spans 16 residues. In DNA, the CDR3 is TGCGCCAGCAGCCAAGCATCCTTGGGGGGGAACACTGAAGCTTTCTTT. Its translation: CASSQASLGGNTEAFF.

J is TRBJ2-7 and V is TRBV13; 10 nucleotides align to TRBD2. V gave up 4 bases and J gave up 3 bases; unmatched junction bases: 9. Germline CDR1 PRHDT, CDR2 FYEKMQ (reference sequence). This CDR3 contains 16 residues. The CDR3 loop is CASSSFGLAAIYEQYF. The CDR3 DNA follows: TGTGCCAGCAGCTCATTCGGACTAGCGGCGATCTACGAGCAGTACTTC.

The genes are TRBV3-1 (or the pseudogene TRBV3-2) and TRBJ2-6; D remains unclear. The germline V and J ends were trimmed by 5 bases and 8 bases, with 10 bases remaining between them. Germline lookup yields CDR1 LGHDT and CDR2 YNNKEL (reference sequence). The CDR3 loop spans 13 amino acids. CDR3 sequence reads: CASSYDSPNVLTF. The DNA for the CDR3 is TGTGCCAGCAGCTACGATAGTCCCAACGTCCTGACTTTC.

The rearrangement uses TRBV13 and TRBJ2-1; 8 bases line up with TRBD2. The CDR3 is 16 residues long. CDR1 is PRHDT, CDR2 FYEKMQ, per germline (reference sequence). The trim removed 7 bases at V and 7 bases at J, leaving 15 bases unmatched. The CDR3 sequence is CASTRPAGGSWNEQFF. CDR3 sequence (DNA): TGTGCCAGCACCCGGCCCGCGGGGGGTTCTTGGAATGAGCAGTTCTTC.

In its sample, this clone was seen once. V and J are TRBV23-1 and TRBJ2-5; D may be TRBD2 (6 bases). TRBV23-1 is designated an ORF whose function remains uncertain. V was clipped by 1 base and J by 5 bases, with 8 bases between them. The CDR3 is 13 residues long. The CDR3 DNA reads TGCGCCAGCAGTCAATTGGGGAGGGAGACCCAGTACTTC. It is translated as CASSQLGRETQYF.

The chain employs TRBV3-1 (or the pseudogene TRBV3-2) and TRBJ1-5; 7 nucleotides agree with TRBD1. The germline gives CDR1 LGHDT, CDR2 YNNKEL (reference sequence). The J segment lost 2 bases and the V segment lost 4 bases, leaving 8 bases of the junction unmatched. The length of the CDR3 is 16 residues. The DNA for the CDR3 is TGTGCCAGCAGCCGCACCACAGGGGTGGGCAATCAGCCCCAGCATTTT. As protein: CASSRTTGVGNQPQHF.

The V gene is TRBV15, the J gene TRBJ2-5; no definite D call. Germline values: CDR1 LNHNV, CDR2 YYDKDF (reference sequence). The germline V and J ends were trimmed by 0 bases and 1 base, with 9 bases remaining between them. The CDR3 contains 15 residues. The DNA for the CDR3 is TGTGCCACCAGCAGAGATACGGCTAGCCAAGAGACCCAGTACTTC. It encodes CATSRDTASQETQYF.

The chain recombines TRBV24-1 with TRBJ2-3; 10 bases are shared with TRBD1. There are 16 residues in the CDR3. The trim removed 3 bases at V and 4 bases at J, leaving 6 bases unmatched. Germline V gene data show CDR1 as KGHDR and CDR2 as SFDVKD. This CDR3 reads CATSDAGTGVSDTQYF. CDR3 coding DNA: TGTGCCACCAGTGATGCCGGGACAGGGGTTTCAGATACGCAGTATTTT.

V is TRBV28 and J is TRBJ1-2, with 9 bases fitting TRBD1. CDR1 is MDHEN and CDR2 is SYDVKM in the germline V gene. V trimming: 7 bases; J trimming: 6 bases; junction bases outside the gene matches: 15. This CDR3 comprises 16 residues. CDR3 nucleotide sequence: TGTGCCAGCATTGGGGAACAGGGGGCGCATATTAATGGCTACACCTTC. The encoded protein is CASIGEQGAHINGYTF.

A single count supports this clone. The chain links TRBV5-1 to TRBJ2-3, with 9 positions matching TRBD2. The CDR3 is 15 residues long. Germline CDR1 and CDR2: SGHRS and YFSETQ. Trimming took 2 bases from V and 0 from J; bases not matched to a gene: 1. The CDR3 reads CASSFSGRSTDTQYF. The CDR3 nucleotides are TGCGCCAGCAGCTTTAGCGGGAGAAGCACAGATACGCAGTATTTT.

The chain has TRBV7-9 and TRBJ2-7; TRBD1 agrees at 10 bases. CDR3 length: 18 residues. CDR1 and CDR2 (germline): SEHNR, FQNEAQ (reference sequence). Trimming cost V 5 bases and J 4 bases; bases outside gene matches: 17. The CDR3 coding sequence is TGTGCCAGCAGCCCACCGACCGGCGACAGGGGGCATGGGTACGAGCAGTACTTC. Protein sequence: CASSPPTGDRGHGYEQYF.

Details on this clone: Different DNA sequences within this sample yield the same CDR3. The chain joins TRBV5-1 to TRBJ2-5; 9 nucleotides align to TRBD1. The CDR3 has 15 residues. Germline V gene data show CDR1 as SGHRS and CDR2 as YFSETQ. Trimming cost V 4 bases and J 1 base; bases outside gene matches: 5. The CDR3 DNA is TGCGCCAGCAGCCTCACAGGGGGCCCCCAAGAGACCCAGTACTTC. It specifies CASSLTGGPQETQYF.

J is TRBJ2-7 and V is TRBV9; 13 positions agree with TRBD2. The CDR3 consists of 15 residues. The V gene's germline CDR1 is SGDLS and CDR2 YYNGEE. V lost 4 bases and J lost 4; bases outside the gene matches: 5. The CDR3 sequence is CASSPGLAGEYEQYF. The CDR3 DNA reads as TGTGCCAGCAGCCCCGGACTAGCGGGAGAGTACGAGCAGTACTTC.

CDR3 region: CASSSTPYSNQPQHF. In nucleotides, the CDR3 is TGTGCCAGCAGCTCGACACCTTATAGCAATCAGCCCCAGCATTTT. V is TRBV5-5 and J is TRBJ1-5, with D unresolved. CDR1 SGHKS and CDR2 YYEKEE come from the germline V gene (reference sequence). V was clipped by 3 bases and J by 0 bases, with 10 bases between them. The CDR3 has 15 residues.

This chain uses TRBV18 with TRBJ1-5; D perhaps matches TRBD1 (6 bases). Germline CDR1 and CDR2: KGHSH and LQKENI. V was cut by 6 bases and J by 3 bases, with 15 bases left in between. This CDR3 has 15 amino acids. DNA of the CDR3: TGTGCCAGCTCGATAACACAGGGTAACAATCAGCCCCAGCATTTT. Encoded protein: CASSITQGNNQPQHF.

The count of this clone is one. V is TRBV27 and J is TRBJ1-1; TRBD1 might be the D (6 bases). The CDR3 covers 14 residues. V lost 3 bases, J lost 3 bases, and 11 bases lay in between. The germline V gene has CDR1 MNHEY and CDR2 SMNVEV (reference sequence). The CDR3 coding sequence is TGTGCCAGCAGTTTTGGACAGAGGGACACTGAAGCTTTCTTT. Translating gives CASSFGQRDTEAFF.

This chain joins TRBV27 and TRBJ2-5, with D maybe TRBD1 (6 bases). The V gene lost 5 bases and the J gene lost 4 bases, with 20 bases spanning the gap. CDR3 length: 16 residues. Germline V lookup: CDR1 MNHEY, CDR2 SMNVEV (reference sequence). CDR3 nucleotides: TGTGCCAGCAGTGCCCGCAAGGGGGTTTCCGCAGAGACCCAGTACTTC. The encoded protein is CASSARKGVSAETQYF.

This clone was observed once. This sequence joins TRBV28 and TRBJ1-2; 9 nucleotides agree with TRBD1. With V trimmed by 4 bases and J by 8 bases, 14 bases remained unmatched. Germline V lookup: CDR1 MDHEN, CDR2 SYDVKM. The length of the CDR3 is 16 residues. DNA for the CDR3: TGTGCCAGCAGTTCCGGGACAGGGAAAATAGACAAGGGCTACACCTTC. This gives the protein CASSSGTGKIDKGYTF.

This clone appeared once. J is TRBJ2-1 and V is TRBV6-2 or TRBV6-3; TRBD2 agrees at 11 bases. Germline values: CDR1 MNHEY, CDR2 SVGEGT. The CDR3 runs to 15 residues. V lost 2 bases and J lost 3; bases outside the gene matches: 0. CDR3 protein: CASSYLAGGYNEQFF. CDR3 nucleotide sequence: TGTGCCAGCAGTTACCTAGCGGGGGGCTACAATGAGCAGTTCTTC.

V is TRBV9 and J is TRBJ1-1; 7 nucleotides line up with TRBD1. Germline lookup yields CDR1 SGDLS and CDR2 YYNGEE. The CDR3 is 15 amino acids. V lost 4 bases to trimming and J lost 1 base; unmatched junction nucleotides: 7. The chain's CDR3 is CASSKKQGTNTEAFF. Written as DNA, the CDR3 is TGTGCCAGCAGCAAAAAACAGGGGACGAACACTGAAGCTTTCTTT.

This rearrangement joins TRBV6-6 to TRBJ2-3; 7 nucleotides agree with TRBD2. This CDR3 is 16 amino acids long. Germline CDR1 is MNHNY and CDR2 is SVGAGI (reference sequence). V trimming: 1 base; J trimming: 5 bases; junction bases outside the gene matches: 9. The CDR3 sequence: CASSYYAGVPGDTQYF. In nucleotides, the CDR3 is TGTGCCAGCAGTTACTACGCGGGAGTACCGGGAGATACGCAGTATTTT.

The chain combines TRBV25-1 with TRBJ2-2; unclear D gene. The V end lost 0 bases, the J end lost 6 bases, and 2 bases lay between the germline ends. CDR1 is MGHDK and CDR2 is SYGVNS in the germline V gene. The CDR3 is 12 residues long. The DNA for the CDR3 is TGTGCCAGCAGTGAATACTCCGGGGAGCTGTTTTTT. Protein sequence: CASSEYSGELFF.